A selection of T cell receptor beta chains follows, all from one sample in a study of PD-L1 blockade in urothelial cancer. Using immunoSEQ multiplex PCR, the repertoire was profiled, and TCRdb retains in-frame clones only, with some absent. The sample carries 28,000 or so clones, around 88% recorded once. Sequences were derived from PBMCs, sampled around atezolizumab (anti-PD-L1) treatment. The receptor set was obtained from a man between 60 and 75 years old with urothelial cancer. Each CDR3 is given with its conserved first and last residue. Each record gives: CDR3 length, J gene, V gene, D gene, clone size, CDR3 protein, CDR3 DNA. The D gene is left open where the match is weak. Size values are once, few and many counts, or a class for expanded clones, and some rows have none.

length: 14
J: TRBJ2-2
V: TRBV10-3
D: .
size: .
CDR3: CAISDGSGTGELFF
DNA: TGTGCCATCAGTGACGGGTCGGGCACCGGGGAGCTGTTTTTT

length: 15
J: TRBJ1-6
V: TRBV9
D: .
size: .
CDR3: CASSGSGSSSSPLHF
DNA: TGTGCCAGCAGTGGGTCAGGGTCTTCGTCCTCACCCCTCCACTTT

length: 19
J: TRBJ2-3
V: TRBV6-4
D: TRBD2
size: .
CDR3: CASSATTSGGPRPTDTQYF
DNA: TGTGCCAGCAGTGCCACGACTAGCGGGGGACCGCGTCCCACAGATACGCAGTATTTT

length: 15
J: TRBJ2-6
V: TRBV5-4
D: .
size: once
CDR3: CASSFLTSGANVLTF
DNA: TGTGCCAGCAGCTTCCTAACTTCTGGGGCCAACGTCCTGACTTTC

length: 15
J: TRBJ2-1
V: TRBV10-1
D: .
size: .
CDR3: CASSDRRDALNEQFF
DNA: TGCGCCAGCAGTGACAGGCGGGACGCTCTCAATGAGCAGTTCTTC

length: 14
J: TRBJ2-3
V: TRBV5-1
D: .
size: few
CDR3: CASSLARSDDTQYF
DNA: TGCGCCAGCAGCTTGGCGCGATCCGATGATACGCAGTATTTT

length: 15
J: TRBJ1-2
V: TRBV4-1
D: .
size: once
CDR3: CASSQSTGLNYGYTF
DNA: TGCGCCAGCAGCCAATCCACAGGGCTGAACTATGGCTACACCTTC

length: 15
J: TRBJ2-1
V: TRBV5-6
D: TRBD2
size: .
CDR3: CASSSRGGRHNEQFF
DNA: TGTGCCAGCAGCTCCCGGGGGGGCAGACACAATGAGCAGTTCTTC

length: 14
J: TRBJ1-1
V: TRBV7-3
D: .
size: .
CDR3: CASSRRDTNTEAFF
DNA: TGTGCCAGCAGCCGCCGGGACACTAACACTGAAGCTTTCTTT

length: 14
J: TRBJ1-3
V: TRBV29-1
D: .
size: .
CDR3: CSVAHRVWNSTIYF
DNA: TGCAGCGTTGCGCACAGGGTTTGGAACAGCACCATATATTTT

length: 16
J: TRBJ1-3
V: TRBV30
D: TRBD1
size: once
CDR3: CAWVPSTGGRGNTIYF
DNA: TGTGCCTGGGTTCCCTCGACAGGGGGTAGGGGAAACACCATATATTTT

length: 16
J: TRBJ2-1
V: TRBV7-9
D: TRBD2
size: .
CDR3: CASSLVGGLAGGEQFF
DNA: TGTGCCAGCAGCTTAGTTGGAGGGCTAGCGGGAGGTGAGCAGTTCTTC

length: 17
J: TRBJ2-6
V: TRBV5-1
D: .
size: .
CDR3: CASSLGPTVSGANVLTF
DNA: TGCGCCAGCAGCTTGGGACCTACAGTCTCTGGGGCCAACGTCCTGACTTTC

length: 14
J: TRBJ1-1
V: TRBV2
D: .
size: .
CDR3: CASILTARNTEAFF
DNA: TGTGCCAGCATTTTGACAGCGAGGAACACTGAAGCTTTCTTT

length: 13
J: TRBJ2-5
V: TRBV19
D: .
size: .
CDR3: CASSGRNQETQYF
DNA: TGTGCCAGTAGTGGTAGAAACCAAGAGACCCAGTACTTC

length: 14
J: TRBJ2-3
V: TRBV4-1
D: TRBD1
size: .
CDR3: CASSRGQSTDTQYF
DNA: TGCGCCAGCAGCCGGGGACAGAGCACAGATACGCAGTATTTT

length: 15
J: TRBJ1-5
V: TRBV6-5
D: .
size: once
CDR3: CASSTTGGSNQPQHF
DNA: TGTGCCAGCAGTACCACCGGGGGTAGCAATCAGCCCCAGCATTTT

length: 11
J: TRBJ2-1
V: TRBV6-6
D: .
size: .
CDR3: CASRQYNEQFF
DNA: TGTGCCAGCAGACAGTACAATGAGCAGTTCTTC

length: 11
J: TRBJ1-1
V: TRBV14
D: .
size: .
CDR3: CASIKNTEAFF
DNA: TGTGCCAGCATAAAGAACACTGAAGCTTTCTTT

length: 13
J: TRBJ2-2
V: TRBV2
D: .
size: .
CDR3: CASRQTKTGELFF
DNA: TGTGCCAGCAGACAGACTAAAACCGGGGAGCTGTTTTTT

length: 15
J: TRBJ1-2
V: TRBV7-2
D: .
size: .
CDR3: CASSVRELTRDGYTF
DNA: TGTGCCAGCAGCGTCCGGGAACTAACTAGGGATGGCTACACCTTC

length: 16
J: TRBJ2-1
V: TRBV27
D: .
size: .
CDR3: CASSFPSPMGYNEQFF
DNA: TGTGCCAGCAGTTTTCCTAGCCCGATGGGATACAATGAGCAGTTCTTC

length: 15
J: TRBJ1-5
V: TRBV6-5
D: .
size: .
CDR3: CASRGGSRNNQPQHF
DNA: TGTGCCAGCAGAGGGGGAAGCCGAAACAATCAGCCCCAGCATTTT

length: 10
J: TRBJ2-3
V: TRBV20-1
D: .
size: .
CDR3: CSALVDTQYF
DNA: TGCAGTGCCTTAGTAGATACGCAGTATTTT

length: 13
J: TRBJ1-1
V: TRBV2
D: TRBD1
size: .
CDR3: CASSVQGVGEAFF
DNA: TGTGCCAGCAGCGTTCAGGGGGTAGGTGAAGCTTTCTTT

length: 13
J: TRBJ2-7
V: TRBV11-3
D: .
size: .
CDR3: CASSPHRVCEQYF
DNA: TGTGCCAGCAGCCCGCACAGGGTTTGCGAGCAGTACTTC

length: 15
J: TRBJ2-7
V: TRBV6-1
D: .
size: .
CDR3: CASSEALVGGYEQYF
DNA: TGTGCCAGCAGTGAAGCGCTAGTGGGGGGCTACGAGCAGTACTTC

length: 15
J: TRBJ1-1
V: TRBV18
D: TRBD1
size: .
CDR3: CASSLKTGGGTEAFF
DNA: TGTGCCAGCTCACTAAAGACAGGGGGCGGCACTGAAGCTTTCTTT

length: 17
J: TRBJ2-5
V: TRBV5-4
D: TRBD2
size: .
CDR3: CASSMGNGLAGQETQYF
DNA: TGTGCCAGCAGCATGGGAAATGGACTAGCGGGGCAAGAGACCCAGTACTTC

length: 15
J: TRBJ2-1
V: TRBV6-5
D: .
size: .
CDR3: CASSYKGLTYNEQFF
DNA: TGTGCCAGCAGTTACAAGGGACTGACATACAATGAGCAGTTCTTC

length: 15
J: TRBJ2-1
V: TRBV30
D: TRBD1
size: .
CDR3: CAWSAGQGVLPEQFF
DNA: TGTGCCTGGAGTGCCGGACAGGGGGTATTGCCTGAGCAGTTCTTC

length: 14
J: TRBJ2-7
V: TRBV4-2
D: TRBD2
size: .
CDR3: CASSPLAGGDEQYF
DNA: TGTGCCAGCAGCCCCCTAGCGGGGGGCGACGAGCAGTACTTC

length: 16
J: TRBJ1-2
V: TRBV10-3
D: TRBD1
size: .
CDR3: CAISDGTELHNYGYTF
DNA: TGTGCCATCAGTGACGGGACAGAACTTCATAACTATGGCTACACCTTC

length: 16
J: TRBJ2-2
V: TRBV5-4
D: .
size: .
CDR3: CASSGGQASITGELFF
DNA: TGTGCCAGCTCCGGGGGGCAGGCCAGTATCACCGGGGAGCTGTTTTTT

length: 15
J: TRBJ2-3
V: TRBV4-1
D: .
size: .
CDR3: CASSQATRGTDTQYF
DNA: TGCGCCAGCAGCCAAGCCACGAGAGGCACAGATACGCAGTATTTT

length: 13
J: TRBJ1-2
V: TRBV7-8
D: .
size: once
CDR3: CASSPGGGGGYTF
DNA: TGTGCCAGCAGCCCGGGGGGTGGGGGAGGCTACACCTTC

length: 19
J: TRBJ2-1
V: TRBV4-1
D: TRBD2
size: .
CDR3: CASSQDEAYRGGLYNEQFF
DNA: TGCGCCAGCAGCCAAGACGAGGCCTATCGCGGGGGGCTTTACAATGAGCAGTTCTTC

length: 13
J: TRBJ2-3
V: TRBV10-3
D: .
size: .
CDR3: CAISETRADTQYF
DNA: TGTGCCATCAGCGAAACTAGGGCAGATACGCAGTATTTT

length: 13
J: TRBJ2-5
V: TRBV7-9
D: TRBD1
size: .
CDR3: CASSRTGVETQYF
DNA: TGTGCCAGCAGCCGGACAGGGGTGGAGACCCAGTACTTC

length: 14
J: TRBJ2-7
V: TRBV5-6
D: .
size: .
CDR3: CASSLYGLLNEQYF
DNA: TGTGCCAGCAGCTTGTATGGACTATTAAACGAGCAGTACTTC

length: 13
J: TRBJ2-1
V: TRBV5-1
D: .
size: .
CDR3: CASSPTTYNEQFF
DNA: TGCGCCAGCAGCCCTACTACCTACAATGAGCAGTTCTTC

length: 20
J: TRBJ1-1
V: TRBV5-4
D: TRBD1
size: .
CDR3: CASSFGRGFRDRDRNTEAFF
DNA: TGTGCCAGCAGCTTCGGCAGGGGGTTTCGGGATAGGGATAGGAACACTGAAGCTTTCTTT

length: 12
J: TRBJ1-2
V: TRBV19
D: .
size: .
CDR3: CASSIDRDGYTF
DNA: TGTGCCAGTAGTATAGATCGGGATGGCTACACCTTC

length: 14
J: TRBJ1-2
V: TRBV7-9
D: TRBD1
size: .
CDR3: CASSLGDSTYGYTF
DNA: TGTGCCAGCAGCTTAGGGGACAGTACATATGGCTACACCTTC

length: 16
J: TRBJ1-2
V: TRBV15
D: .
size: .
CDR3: CATSRDNPVYGYGYTF
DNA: TGTGCCACCAGCAGAGATAACCCAGTGTATGGCTATGGCTACACCTTC

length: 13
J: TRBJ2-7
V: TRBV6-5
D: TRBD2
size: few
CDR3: CASSYGTSGTQYF
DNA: TGTGCCAGCAGCTATGGGACTAGCGGTACGCAGTACTTC